This T cell receptor beta chain was sequenced in a study of cytomegalovirus exposure and HLA in healthy donors. CDR3 length: 13 residues. Looked up from germline, CDR1 is MNHEY and CDR2 is SMNVEV (reference sequence). The V gene lost 5 bases and the J gene lost 0 bases, with 7 bases spanning the gap. The method was immunoSEQ multiplex PCR; TCRdb's version includes in-frame clones alone and lacks a portion of them. The repertoire consists of 220,000 or so clones, with about 90% occurring once and the leading ten covering around 1.1%. The chain employs TRBV27 and TRBJ1-1; D is ambiguous. The sequencing input was PBMCs. The TCR was taken from a woman under 30 in good health and CMV-seronegative. The CDR3 loop reads CASSTYLNTEAFF. As DNA, the CDR3 is TGTGCCAGCAGTACCTATTTGAACACTGAAGCTTTCTTT.